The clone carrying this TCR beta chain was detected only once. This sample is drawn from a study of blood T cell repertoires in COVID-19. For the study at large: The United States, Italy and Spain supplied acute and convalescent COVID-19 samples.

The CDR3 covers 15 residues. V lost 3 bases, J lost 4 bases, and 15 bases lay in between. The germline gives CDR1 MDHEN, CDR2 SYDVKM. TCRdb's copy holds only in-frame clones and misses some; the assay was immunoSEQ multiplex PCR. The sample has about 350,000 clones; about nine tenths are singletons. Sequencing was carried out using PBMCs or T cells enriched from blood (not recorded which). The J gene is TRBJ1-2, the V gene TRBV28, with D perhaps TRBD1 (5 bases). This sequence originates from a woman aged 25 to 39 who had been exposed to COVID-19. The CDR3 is CASSFRVTGSYGYTF. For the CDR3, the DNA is TGTGCCAGCAGTTTTAGGGTCACAGGAAGCTATGGCTACACCTTC.